Included here is one T cell receptor beta chain sequence, with context. Its antigen is not identified. The CDR3 sequence is 14 residues long. Germline-derived CDR1 and CDR2 are SGHVS and FQNEAQ. The junction had 7 bases not matched to a gene; V was cut back by 5 bases and J by 4 bases. This sample was taken from a study of cytomegalovirus exposure and HLA in healthy donors. Regarding the study as a whole: TCR association rates varied by HLA locus in a later analysis, with DRB1 highest and HLA-C lowest.

13 Jbeta primers and 60 Vbeta primers were used for the PCR. Clones were read by immunoSEQ multiplex PCR, and TCRdb kept only the in-frame ones, dropping some. This table has 150,000 to 200,000 clones, nearly 80% appearing once. This receptor was identified in a woman between 45 and 65 years old in good health and CMV-seropositive. The chain employs TRBV7-8 and TRBJ1-1, with 7 bases fitting TRBD1. The sample taken for sequencing was PBMCs. For the CDR3, the DNA is TGTGCCAGCAGCCTCCGGGACAGATTCACTGAAGCTTTCTTT. It specifies CASSLRDRFTEAFF.